Each of the 32 T cell receptor beta chains below was sequenced from the same sample in a study of CD8 T cells in ankylosing spondylitis. One entry per CDR3 protein, called by TCRdb with MiXCR from the 5' RACE reads. Among just over 150,000 distinct CDR3 sequences, around 18% were seen once, and the ten largest hold over 7.5%. Sample: blood, either unsorted or a sorted T cell fraction (not recorded which). The origin of the receptors is a male donor with ankylosing spondylitis or in good health (not recorded which).

J is TRBJ1-5 and V is TRBV7-2, with D perhaps TRBD1 (5 bases). V lost 9 bases to trimming and J lost 3 bases, with 12 bases between them. CDR1 SGHTA and CDR2 FQGNSA come from the germline V gene. The CDR3 spans 13 residues. CDR3 in DNA: TGTGCCAGTTGGGGCAGAGTCAATCAGCCCCAGCATTTT. This codes for CASWGRVNQPQHF. The full variable domain, completed using reference TRBV7-2 and TRBJ1-5, is GAGVSQSPSNKVTEKGKDVELRCDPISGHTALYWYRQSLGQGLEFLIYFQGNSAPDKSGLPSDRFSAERTGGSVSTLTIQRTQQEDSAVYLCASWGRVNQPQHFGDGTRLSIL.

The chain links TRBV6-2 or TRBV6-3 to TRBJ1-5; D possibly corresponds to TRBD1 (5 bases). The germline V gene encodes CDR1 MNHEY and CDR2 SVGEGT. Deletions cut 2 bases from V and 1 base from J, with 9 bases between. The CDR3 totals 15 residues. The CDR3 protein is CASSYAGASNQPQHF. The CDR3 DNA follows: TGTGCCAGCAGTTACGCCGGGGCCAGCAATCAGCCCCAGCATTTT.

The table lists this clonotype with a count of one. The chain combines TRBV19 with TRBJ2-6; unclear D gene. Trimming pared 4 bases from V and 5 bases from J, leaving 12 bases between. CDR1 and CDR2 from the germline V gene are LNHDA and SQIVND (reference sequence). The CDR3 length is 15 residues. Here the CDR3 DNA reads TGTGCCAGTAGTACCACGGTGTTCTGGGCCAACGTCCTGACTTTC. Its translation: CASSTTVFWANVLTF.

A few counts support this clonotype. The V call is TRBV4-2, the J call TRBJ1-1; D is uncertain. V was cut by 0 bases and J by 7 bases, with 15 bases left in between. CDR1 and CDR2 from the germline V gene are LGHNA and YNFKEQ. CDR3 length equals 15 residues. CDR3 in amino acids: CASSQDPRGTGEAFF. CDR3 DNA: TGTGCCAGCAGCCAAGATCCTCGGGGAACTGGTGAAGCTTTCTTT.

This clonotype was observed at least ten times. J is TRBJ2-5 and V is TRBV25-1; D remains unclear. The V gene lost 5 bases and the J gene lost 1 base, with 11 bases spanning the gap. The CDR3 totals 14 residues. Germline loops: CDR1 MGHDK, CDR2 SYGVNS. CDR3 sequence: CASSRVYTQETQYF. CDR3 bases: TGTGCCAGCAGTCGAGTGTACACCCAAGAGACCCAGTACTTC.

This clonotype was recorded many times. The chain links TRBV28 to TRBJ1-5; 7 bases line up with TRBD1. The CDR3 runs to 15 residues. V was clipped by 6 bases and J by 3 bases; unmatched bases: 8. The V gene's germline CDR1 is MDHEN and CDR2 SYDVKM. The CDR3 region is CASSSADRDNQPQHF. The DNA of the CDR3 is TGTGCCAGCAGCTCCGCCGACAGGGACAATCAGCCCCAGCATTTT.

This clonotype was counted ten times or more. The chain has TRBV20-1 and TRBJ2-1; D may be TRBD1 or TRBD2 (7 bases each). CDR3 size: 15 residues. The V gene's germline CDR1 is DFQATT and CDR2 SNEGSKA (reference sequence). V shed 3 bases and J shed 5 bases, with 17 bases lying between them. CDR3 bases: TGCAGTGCTAGGGGGTGGGAGGGGGCGAACAATGAGCAGTTCTTC. As protein: CSARGWEGANNEQFF.

This clonotype was seen many times. The rearrangement links TRBV10-3 to TRBJ2-3; perhaps TRBD2 as D (6 bases). CDR3 length: 18 amino acids. Between the trimmed V and J ends, which lost 0 bases and 3 bases, there was a span of 19 bases. CDR1 is ENHRY and CDR2 is SYGVKD in the germline V gene. The CDR3 sequence: CAISESITRGTETDTQYF. In DNA form, the CDR3 reads TGTGCCATCAGTGAGTCGATAACCCGCGGGACCGAGACAGATACGCAGTATTTT.

CDR3 nucleotide sequence: TGTGCCAGCAGCTTACTCCGGGACTACCAAGACACAGATACGCAGTATTTT. It is translated as CASSLLRDYQDTDTQYF. The chain has TRBV13 and TRBJ2-3, with 7 bases identical to TRBD2. CDR3 length: 17 amino acids. Germline V lookup: CDR1 PRHDT, CDR2 FYEKMQ (reference sequence). The trim removed 2 bases at V and 2 bases at J, leaving 10 bases unmatched.

This chain uses TRBV30 with TRBJ2-7; D is undetermined. The V gene's germline CDR1 is GTSNPN and CDR2 SVGIG (reference sequence). Trimming took off 0 bases at V and 9 bases at J, with 18 bases between the two ends. The CDR3 has 14 amino acids. CDR3 loop: CAWSVPGRSLGQYF. CDR3 coding DNA: TGTGCCTGGAGTGTCCCGGGCCGGTCATTAGGGCAGTACTTC. The complete variable domain, with remaining parts taken from reference TRBV30 and TRBJ2-7, reads SQTIHQWPATLVQPVGSPLSLECTVEGTSNPNLYWYRQAAGRGLQLLFYSVGIGQISSEVPQNLSASRPQDRQFILSSKKLLLSDSGFYLCAWSVPGRSLGQYFGPGTRLTVT.

This clonotype was picked up a small number of times. The rearrangement links TRBV5-1 to TRBJ1-4; the D gene is possibly TRBD1 (5 bases). Germline CDR1 and CDR2: SGHRS and YFSETQ. This CDR3 is 14 amino acids long. V lost 0 bases and J lost 8, with 11 bases in between. The CDR3 DNA is TGCGCCAGCAGCTTGGACCAGGGTGGCGAAAAACTGTTTTTT. It codes for CASSLDQGGEKLFF. Together with reference TRBV5-1 and TRBJ1-4, the CDR3 gives the full variable domain: KAGVTQTPRYLIKTRGQQVTLSCSPISGHRSVSWYQQTPGQGLQFLFEYFSETQRNKGNFPGRFSGRQFSNSRSEMNVSTLELGDSALYLCASSLDQGGEKLFFGSGTQLSVL.

A remark on this clonotype: A read error may explain this, as a much larger clone is one base away. The V and J genes are TRBV3-1 and TRBJ2-2; 8 nucleotides align to TRBD2. This CDR3 region has 15 residues. Germline CDR1 is LGHDT and CDR2 is YNNKEL (reference sequence). The CDR3 reads CATSQGLARTGELFF. CDR3 nucleotides: TGTGCCACCAGCCAAGGACTAGCCCGGACCGGGGAGCTGTTTTTT.

This clonotype was picked up one time. A much larger clone lies one base from this, so it may be a read error. V is TRBV5-1 and J is TRBJ2-5; no clear D. Germline lookup yields CDR1 SGHRS and CDR2 YFSETQ. Trimming left V 2 bases short and J 2 bases short, with 19 bases between. CDR3 length equals 17 residues. The CDR3 protein is CASSLPSTKRWQETQYF. The CDR3 nucleotides read TGCGCCAGCAGCTTACCCAGTACGAAGAGGTGGCAAGAGACCCAGTACTTC.

This clonotype was recorded a few times. This chain joins TRBV28 and TRBJ2-7, with 9 bases lining up with TRBD2. The CDR3 is 15 residues long. V was clipped by 9 bases and J by 1 base; unmatched bases: 10. Per the germline V gene, CDR1 is MDHEN and CDR2 is SYDVKM. The CDR3 nucleotides read TGTGCCAGTCTTAGCGGGAGCCAAGGGTCCTACGAGCAGTACTTC. Amino acids: CASLSGSQGSYEQYF.

Many counts were recorded for this clonotype. The genes are TRBV4-1 and TRBJ2-7; D may be TRBD1 or TRBD2 (5 bases each). The V end was cut by 0 bases, the J end by 5 bases, with 17 bases between. This CDR3 has 16 residues. Germline CDR1 and CDR2: MGHRA and YSYEKL. The CDR3 bases are TGCGCCAGCAGCCAAGATGGTTTGGCAGGGAGCGACGAGCAGTACTTC. The encoded protein is CASSQDGLAGSDEQYF.

This clonotype was recorded once. This rearrangement joins TRBV5-5 to TRBJ2-1; D remains ambiguous. The CDR3 consists of 16 residues. Trimming cost V 3 bases and J 2 bases, with 15 bases left between them. The V gene's germline CDR1 is SGHKS and CDR2 YYEKEE (reference sequence). The CDR3 DNA reads TGTGCCAGCAGCTCAAGGACCGATAATACCTACAATGAGCAGTTCTTC. Protein product: CASSSRTDNTYNEQFF.

This clonotype has a count of ten or more. The rearrangement joins TRBV29-1 to TRBJ2-3; 9 positions agree with TRBD1. The CDR3 has 13 residues. Germline lookup yields CDR1 SQVTM and CDR2 ANQGSEA. With V trimmed by 8 bases and J by 3 bases, 6 bases remained unmatched. In DNA form, the CDR3 reads TGCAGCAACACCGGGACAGGGACAGATACGCAGTATTTT. Its translation: CSNTGTGTDTQYF.

This clonotype was picked up a small number of times. The genes are TRBV7-2 and TRBJ2-3; 9 bases match TRBD2. V was clipped by 5 bases and J by 4 bases; unmatched bases: 10. Germline lookup yields CDR1 SGHTA and CDR2 FQGNSA. CDR3 size: 16 residues. The CDR3 spells CASSVSGLARSDTQYF. CDR3 nucleotide sequence: TGTGCCAGCAGCGTAAGTGGACTAGCGCGATCAGATACGCAGTATTTT.

This clonotype has only a few counts. The rearrangement links TRBV5-5 to TRBJ1-1; TRBD1 might be the D (6 bases). Germline assignment: CDR1 SGHKS and CDR2 YYEKEE (reference sequence). The CDR3 sequence is 16 residues long. The V and J ends lost 1 base and 4 bases respectively, with 17 bases between them. CDR3 DNA: TGTGCCAGCAGCTTGCGGGGGGCGATGACCAGCACTGAAGCTTTCTTT. This encodes CASSLRGAMTSTEAFF.

This clonotype was detected ten times or more. This chain uses TRBV28 with TRBJ2-7; no clear D. Trimming removed 4 bases from V and 3 bases from J, with 7 bases in between. CDR1 and CDR2 (germline): MDHEN, SYDVKM. This CDR3 has 12 residues. CDR3 amino acids: CASSSPNYEQYF. In nucleotides, the CDR3 is TGTGCCAGCAGTTCTCCGAACTACGAGCAGTACTTC.

The count of this clonotype is one. One end of the junction does not line up with germline, which may come from a read error. The chain links TRBV12-3 or TRBV12-4 to TRBJ1-1; 7 bases are shared with TRBD1. The CDR3 is 18 residues long. The CDR3 spells CACSLGQGVLSGSTEAFF. The CDR3 DNA reads as TGTGCCTGCAGTTTAGGGCAGGGGGTGCTTTCCGGGAGCACTGAAGCTTTCTTT.

The table lists this clonotype with many counts. This chain connects TRBV12-3 or TRBV12-4 to TRBJ2-3; D remains unclear. The V and J ends lost 5 bases and 0 bases respectively, with 9 bases between them. There are 14 residues in the CDR3. Here the CDR3 DNA reads TGTGCCAGCAGTCTGGGTGTAAGCACAGATACGCAGTATTTT. It is translated as CASSLGVSTDTQYF.

The chain links TRBV7-9 to TRBJ2-3; perhaps D is TRBD1 or TRBD2 (5 bases each). Trimming removed 3 bases from V and 4 bases from J, with 17 bases in between. CDR3 length equals 16 residues. CDR1 is SEHNR, CDR2 FQNEAQ, per germline (reference sequence). The CDR3 region has the DNA TGTGCCAGCAGCTTCGAGGGGATGGCTCCCTCAGATACGCAGTATTTT. Residues: CASSFEGMAPSDTQYF.

This sequence joins TRBV6-2 or TRBV6-3 and TRBJ2-7, with unresolved D. Germline CDR1 reads MNHEY; CDR2 reads SVGEGT. There are 16 residues in the CDR3. Trimming removed 0 bases from V and 3 bases from J, with 15 bases in between. CDR3: CASSYSTSRQGYEQYF. The CDR3 bases are TGTGCCAGCAGTTACTCGACCAGCAGACAAGGCTACGAGCAGTACTTC.

This clonotype was seen ten or more times. The chain recombines TRBV19 with TRBJ1-2; no firm D call. The CDR3 loop spans 13 amino acids. V lost 4 bases to trimming and J lost 4 bases, with 10 bases between them. Germline V lookup: CDR1 LNHDA, CDR2 SQIVND (reference sequence). CDR3 sequence (DNA): TGTGCCAGTAGTAGGGGAATCGGCTATGGCTACACCTTC. Its protein is CASSRGIGYGYTF.

V gene TRBV7-2 combines with J gene TRBJ2-5; D call uncertain. Germline values: CDR1 SGHTA, CDR2 FQGNSA. The CDR3 runs to 13 residues. The germline V and J ends were trimmed by 5 bases and 5 bases, with 12 bases remaining between them. The CDR3 sequence: CASSLRIGETQYF. The CDR3 coding sequence is TGTGCCAGCAGCCTTAGAATCGGGGAGACCCAGTACTTC.

This clonotype was found many times. The chain uses TRBV5-6 and TRBJ1-6; D is uncertain. Germline V gene data show CDR1 as SGHDT and CDR2 as YYEEEE. The ends were cut back, 4 bases at V and 5 bases at J, with 7 bases in the middle. There are 13 residues in the CDR3. For the CDR3, the DNA is TGTGCCAGCAGCGACGGGAATAATTCACCCCTCCACTTT. Translation: CASSDGNNSPLHF.

V usage is TRBV5-1 and J usage is TRBJ2-3; D ambiguous. Germline CDR1 reads SGHRS; CDR2 reads YFSETQ. Trimming pared 1 base from V and 2 bases from J, leaving 8 bases between. The CDR3 is made up of 14 amino acids. This CDR3 reads CASSLMAPTDTQYF. DNA for the CDR3: TGCGCCAGCAGCTTGATGGCCCCCACAGATACGCAGTATTTT. Full variable domain (missing parts from reference TRBV5-1 and TRBJ2-3): KAGVTQTPRYLIKTRGQQVTLSCSPISGHRSVSWYQQTPGQGLQFLFEYFSETQRNKGNFPGRFSGRQFSNSRSEMNVSTLELGDSALYLCASSLMAPTDTQYFGPGTRLTVL.

Points on this clonotype: One end of the junction varies from germline; a read error may be responsible. The chain is built from TRBV14 and TRBJ2-1, with unresolved D. CDR1 and CDR2 from the germline V gene are SGHDN and FVKESK. The CDR3 is 13 residues long. The CDR3 loop reads CANSQNTPQEQFF. For the CDR3, the DNA is TGTGCCAACAGCCAAAATACTCCCCAGGAGCAGTTCTTC.

The sample holds a few counts of this clonotype. The chain combines TRBV6-6 with TRBJ1-4; D gene unclear. The V gene's germline CDR1 is MNHNY and CDR2 SVGAGI (reference sequence). This CDR3 comprises 19 residues. The germline V and J ends were trimmed by 0 bases and 0 bases, with 17 bases remaining between them. CDR3 DNA sequence: TGTGCCAGCAGTTACTCAGGTCGGAGTAACCTTGCAACTAATGAAAAACTGTTTTTT. It translates to CASSYSGRSNLATNEKLFF.

This clonotype has more than one count but fewer than ten. The V gene is TRBV11-1, the J gene TRBJ1-1; 8 bases are shared with TRBD1. The V gene end was trimmed by 5 bases and the J gene end by 10 bases; junction bases not matched to a gene: 9. CDR3 length equals 13 residues. CDR1 is SGHAT, CDR2 FQDESV, per germline (reference sequence). This CDR3 is CASSLTGALGAFF. The DNA of the CDR3 is TGTGCCAGCAGCCTGACAGGGGCTCTTGGAGCTTTCTTT.

Only a few counts were recorded for this clonotype. The chain combines TRBV28 with TRBJ1-5, with D tentatively TRBD1 (5 bases). V lost 2 bases, J lost 7 bases, and 12 bases lay in between. Germline V gives CDR1 MDHEN, CDR2 SYDVKM. The CDR3 is 14 residues long. Here the CDR3 DNA reads TGTGCCAGCAGTTTACGGGGGGGTGGCCAGCCCCAGCATTTT. Protein: CASSLRGGGQPQHF. The variable domain in full, with the rest retrieved from reference TRBV28 and TRBJ1-5, is DVKVTQSSRYLVKRTGEKVFLECVQDMDHENMFWYRQDPGLGLRLIYFSYDVKMKEKGDIPEGYSVSREKKERFSLILESASTNQTSMYLCASSLRGGGQPQHFGDGTRLSIL.